This T cell receptor (beta chain) was identified in a study of blood T cells in healthy people across ages (dated by TCRdb to the mid-2010s). With respect to the entire study: In model experiments, template switching captured roughly one uniquely barcoded TCR beta cDNA molecule for every two T cells. The study measured age-related changes in TCR beta repertoire diversity using deep sequencing normalized with unique cDNA molecular identifiers. The donors were divided into four age groups: young (average approximately 17 years), middle-aged (almost 40), aged (approximately 59) and long-lived (82). To avoid experimental bias, donors of different ages were spread randomly across the sequencing lanes. Using the same blood draw, the study looked at two additional independent replicas of 1 million unique cDNA reads for two donors, one aged 18 to 29 and the other aged 80 or older. Overall study results and their limits: Because profiling used bulk unsorted PBMCs, naive and antigen-experienced compartments could not be compared conclusively. Compared with the aged group, the long-lived group had more naive CD4+ T cells, fewer expanded clones and increased TCR diversity, a pattern suggesting age selection. Total diversity estimates from one million sequenced T cells were considered lower bounds and underestimates. There was a strong correlation between observed TCR beta diversity and the percentage of naive T cells measured by flow cytometry. As age increased, observed TCR beta diversity per million T cells dropped in a roughly linear way, and a significant reduction was already evident by age 40. Donor CMV infection status was unknown, potentially confounding age-related changes in expanded clonotypes.

Concerning this clonotype itself: Its recognized antigen is unknown. A much larger clone differs from this one at a single base, so this may be a read error.

Libraries came from 5' RACE. Sequenced on an Illumina HiSeq 2500. A second roughly 6 to 12 cycle PCR used a sample-barcoded 5' primer and a J-beta primer mix. A unique molecular identifier was introduced onto each TCR beta cDNA molecule by a template-switch 5' adaptor carrying 12 random nucleotides. Each sample yielded at least 3 million CDR3-containing paired-end reads. All of the RNA was converted into first-strand cDNA using the Mint cDNA synthesis kit, with a TRBC-specific oligonucleotide serving as the primer. Following uracil-DNA glycosylase treatment, a first 18-cycle PCR with universal primers M1SS and BC2_uni_R was performed on all cDNA. As for the authors' bioinformatics: Each sample was normalized by randomly selecting 1 million high-quality reads, each carrying a distinct molecular identifier. Instead of being binned into consensus sequences, reads that shared molecular identifiers were thrown out. MiTCR, set to a Q25 quality threshold and the strictest error-elimination algorithm, was used for CDR3 identification, clonotype clustering and error correction. Lower-bound total TCR beta diversity was estimated with a nonparametric unseen species model using Euler transformation. The public reads were quality trimmed at Q25 with fastp and then assembled into clones with MiXCR by TCRdb, keeping productive beta chains. Every distinct CDR3 protein forms one entry, paired with its most common genes and DNA. The V and J calls and clone size come from TCRdb's table, not from the authors' own analysis. This sample comprises 650,000 to 700,000 distinct CDR3 sequences, approximately 29% of them detected only once. The ten biggest clones cover roughly 15% of the sample.

The approximately 39 donors, aged about 6 to 100 years, were systemically healthy Caucasian individuals from Russia. Ten milliliters of peripheral blood were collected from each donor into EDTA-treated Vacutainer tubes. Ficoll-Paque density-gradient centrifugation was used to isolate PBMCs, with at least 6 million per sample. Trizol reagent was used to extract total RNA from PBMCs, with at least 5.5 micrograms per sample. The percentages of naive CD45RAhigh/CD27high T cells were determined by flow cytometry on a PBMC aliquot from every donor. A distance of 13 bases separates the germline ends of V and J, which lose 0 bases and 13 bases respectively. The CDR3 numbers 13 residues from cysteine through phenylalanine. Solely the CDR3 DNA is kept, with 39 bases framed from the first base. CDR1 ENHRY and CDR2 SYGVKD are derived from the germline V gene.

This TCR was recovered from a woman aged 80 or over in good health. Donor details come from another sample of the same person, matched by shared clones. Sequences were obtained from blood. The rearrangement combines TRBV10-3 with TRBJ2-4; the D gene identity is not certain. The sequenced DNA is TGTGCCATCAGTGAGTCCCTTGGCCTGGAGCAGTACTTC. Translated, this gives CAISESLGLEQYF.